These 27 T cell receptor beta chains share one sample of origin, sequenced in a study of blood T cell repertoires in COVID-19. Method: immunoSEQ multiplex PCR; TCRdb's copy keeps in-frame clones and lacks some. The repertoire holds roughly 140,000 clones, with about 84% as singletons. The sequenced sample was peripheral blood. The receptors here all came from a woman aged 45-60 years with acute or convalescent COVID-19.

The chain joins TRBV7-3 to TRBJ1-1, with unresolved D. There are 14 residues in the CDR3. The V end was cut by 6 bases, the J end by 5 bases, with 16 bases between. Looked up from germline, CDR1 is SGHTA and CDR2 is FQGTGA. CDR3 in DNA: TGTGCCAGCAGTCTGGCTCTTACGGGGACTGAAGCTTTCTTT. Protein sequence: CASSLALTGTEAFF.

The chain is built from TRBV6-2 or TRBV6-3 and TRBJ2-5; D ambiguous. The CDR3 covers 15 residues. Germline V gene data show CDR1 as MNHEY and CDR2 as SVGEGT. V gave up 3 bases and J gave up 0 bases, with 11 bases separating them. As DNA, the CDR3 is TGTGCCAGCAGTTATGACATCCAGTACCAAGAGACCCAGTACTTC. Its protein product is CASSYDIQYQETQYF.

The rearrangement links TRBV30 to TRBJ2-5, with TRBD2 identical over 8 bases. Germline trimming cut 2 bases from V and 4 bases from J; bases unmatched to any gene: 12. Germline lookup yields CDR1 GTSNPN and CDR2 SVGIG (reference sequence). The CDR3 covers 16 residues. CDR3 in DNA: TGTGCCTGGAGTCCCGAGACGGGGGGGCCGGTAGAGACCCAGTACTTC. It is translated as CAWSPETGGPVETQYF.

The chain links TRBV5-1 to TRBJ2-3; TRBD2 is a possible D gene (6 bases). CDR3 size: 15 residues. With 3 bases removed from V and 0 bases from J, the gap between germline ends came to 11 bases. Per germline, CDR1 SGHRS and CDR2 YFSETQ. This CDR3 is CASSSGLSSTDTQYF. The CDR3, as DNA: TGCGCCAGCAGCTCCGGACTATCTAGCACAGATACGCAGTATTTT.

This chain connects TRBV4-2 to TRBJ1-2, with a possible D match to TRBD1 (5 bases). V dropped 0 bases and J dropped 0 bases, with 23 bases sitting between them. Germline values: CDR1 LGHNA, CDR2 YNFKEQ. This CDR3 comprises 20 residues. This CDR3 is CASSQDSFSGVRGTNYGYTF. CDR3 bases: TGTGCCAGCAGCCAAGATAGTTTCAGCGGGGTTCGGGGGACTAACTATGGCTACACCTTC.

V is TRBV4-2 and J is TRBJ2-7, with 7 nucleotides matching TRBD1. The CDR3 runs to 15 residues. V was clipped by 2 bases and J by 0 bases; unmatched bases: 4. The germline V gene encodes CDR1 LGHNA and CDR2 YNFKEQ. CDR3 region: CASSQSGTDSYEQYF. The CDR3 nucleotides read TGTGCCAGCAGCCAAAGTGGGACAGACTCCTACGAGCAGTACTTC.

The rearrangement uses TRBV27 and TRBJ2-1; D is perhaps TRBD1 (6 bases). Trimming cost V 2 bases and J 1 base, with 15 bases left between them. Germline values: CDR1 MNHEY, CDR2 SMNVEV (reference sequence). CDR3 length: 17 residues. CDR3: CASSLDGRQASYNEQFF. CDR3 nucleotide sequence: TGTGCCAGCAGTTTAGACGGACGACAGGCTTCCTACAATGAGCAGTTCTTC.

The chain is built from TRBV5-1 and TRBJ2-1; tentative D call: TRBD1 (6 bases). This CDR3 is built from 14 residues. The germline CDR1 and CDR2 sequences are SGHRS and YFSETQ. Trimming took 2 bases from V and 5 from J, leaving 11 bases between them. CDR3 protein: CASSLRTDNNEQFF. The CDR3 DNA reads TGCGCCAGCAGCTTAAGGACAGACAACAATGAGCAGTTCTTC.

The rearrangement links TRBV23-1 to TRBJ1-5; D unclear. TRBV23-1 is noted as an ORF with a role that remains uncertain. Trimming pared 3 bases from V and 9 bases from J, leaving 18 bases between. The CDR3 loop spans 15 amino acids. This CDR3 reads CASSHTTVRPLPQHF. CDR3 sequence (DNA): TGCGCCAGCAGTCATACGACGGTGCGGCCGTTGCCCCAGCATTTT.

The rearrangement joins TRBV6-5 to TRBJ1-2, with 8 bases fitting TRBD1. V gave up 2 bases and J gave up 8 bases; unmatched junction bases: 10. From germline, CDR1 is MNHEY and CDR2 SVGAGI. This CDR3 has 15 amino acids. The chain's CDR3 is CASSYGSDRVSGYTF. The CDR3 DNA sequence: TGTGCCAGCAGTTACGGATCGGACAGGGTATCCGGCTACACCTTC.

The V gene is TRBV9, the J gene TRBJ2-1; 12 bases are shared with TRBD1. Germline V gene lookup returns CDR1 SGDLS and CDR2 YYNGEE. Germline trimming cut 5 bases from V and 8 bases from J; bases unmatched to any gene: 11. CDR3 length: 16 residues. This chain's CDR3 is CASSPSWDRGHDEQFF. CDR3 sequence (DNA): TGTGCCAGCAGTCCCTCTTGGGACAGGGGGCACGATGAGCAGTTCTTC.

This rearrangement joins TRBV6-5 to TRBJ2-7; no firm D call. V lost 2 bases to trimming and J lost 2 bases, with 16 bases between them. The CDR3 contains 16 residues. The germline CDR1 and CDR2 sequences are MNHEY and SVGAGI. DNA for the CDR3: TGTGCCAGCAGTTACGGCGGCGGCACCTACCCCTACGAGCAGTACTTC. This gives the protein CASSYGGGTYPYEQYF.

V and J are TRBV13 and TRBJ1-1, with no clear D. The V gene lost 2 bases and the J gene lost 5 bases, with 9 bases spanning the gap. Germline V gene data show CDR1 as PRHDT and CDR2 as FYEKMQ (reference sequence). The length of the CDR3 is 13 residues. The CDR3 spells CASSLRRRTEAFF. The CDR3 bases are TGTGCCAGCAGCTTACGTCGGCGGACTGAAGCTTTCTTT.

V is TRBV14 and J is TRBJ1-1; D not certain. The V and J ends lost 4 bases and 1 base respectively, with 16 bases between them. The CDR3 is made up of 16 amino acids. Germline V lookup: CDR1 SGHDN, CDR2 FVKESK. CDR3: CASSLRRIRGNTEAFF. The CDR3 coding sequence is TGTGCCAGCAGCCTACGTCGGATCCGGGGGAACACTGAAGCTTTCTTT.

The gene calls are TRBV6-5 and TRBJ2-1; 9 bases agree with TRBD2. Germline CDR1 is MNHEY and CDR2 is SVGAGI. V gave up 7 bases and J gave up 5 bases; unmatched junction bases: 6. This CDR3 is 14 amino acids long. The CDR3 region has the DNA TGTGCCAGCAATAGGCGGGGGGGCCACAATGAGCAGTTCTTC. Translated, it gives CASNRRGGHNEQFF.

The V gene is TRBV20-1, the J gene TRBJ1-2; D ambiguous. Germline-derived CDR1 and CDR2 are DFQATT and SNEGSKA (reference sequence). Trimming removed 1 base from V and 8 bases from J, with 8 bases in between. This CDR3 comprises 11 residues. CDR3 region: CSARGGQGYTF. The CDR3 DNA sequence: TGCAGTGCTAGAGGAGGGCAGGGCTACACCTTC.

This clone appeared a single time. The chain joins TRBV5-5 to TRBJ1-6; 9 bases align to TRBD1. The CDR3 is 17 amino acids. CDR1 and CDR2 from the germline V gene are SGHKS and YYEKEE (reference sequence). After removal of 4 bases from V and 0 bases from J, the junction contained 5 bases not matched to a gene. The CDR3 sequence: CASSQGQGSSYNSPLHF. The CDR3 nucleotides read TGTGCCAGCAGCCAAGGACAGGGGAGCTCCTATAATTCACCCCTCCACTTT.

This sequence joins TRBV2 and TRBJ2-1; 9 nucleotides agree with TRBD2. The CDR3 consists of 16 residues. V shed 5 bases and J 7 bases; nucleotides not matched to a gene: 12. Germline loops: CDR1 SNHLY, CDR2 FYNNEI. The chain's CDR3 is CASSFSGGGNLNEQFF. CDR3 coding DNA: TGTGCCAGCAGTTTTAGCGGGGGCGGAAACCTTAATGAGCAGTTCTTC.

In this sample, this clone turned up many times. This chain links TRBV10-3 with TRBJ2-2; D remains ambiguous. The CDR3 has 12 residues. V gave up 4 bases and J gave up 7 bases, with 7 bases separating them. CDR1 and CDR2 from the germline V gene are ENHRY and SYGVKD. This chain's CDR3 is CAISVPGGELFF. The CDR3 DNA reads as TGTGCCATCAGTGTCCCAGGCGGGGAGCTGTTTTTT.

V and J are TRBV5-4 and TRBJ1-1, with TRBD1 matching 7 bases. The CDR3 is 15 amino acids. Germline V gene lookup returns CDR1 SGHNT and CDR2 YYREEE (reference sequence). The J segment lost 2 bases and the V segment lost 4 bases, leaving 8 bases of the junction unmatched. CDR3: CASSHSTGVNTEAFF. In DNA, the CDR3 is TGTGCCAGCAGCCACTCTACAGGGGTTAACACTGAAGCTTTCTTT.

The chain employs TRBV7-2 and TRBJ1-6; TRBD1 agrees at 9 bases. Per germline, CDR1 SGHTA and CDR2 FQGNSA. The junction had 11 bases not matched to a gene; V was cut back by 5 bases and J by 9 bases. CDR3 size: 16 residues. CDR3 amino acids: CASSEKAGTGRSPLHF. The CDR3 nucleotides are TGTGCCAGCAGCGAAAAGGCCGGGACAGGGCGTTCACCCCTCCACTTT.

The CDR3 loop is CASRGTANYEQYF. CDR3 nucleotides: TGTGCCAGCAGGGGGACAGCAAACTACGAGCAGTACTTC. The rearrangement uses TRBV6-4 and TRBJ2-7; 7 bases match TRBD1. J gave up 3 bases and V 6 bases, and 5 bases lay outside the gene matches. Per the germline V gene, CDR1 is MRHNA and CDR2 is SNTAGT. The CDR3 is 13 amino acids.

V gene TRBV4-3 combines with J gene TRBJ1-4, with 8 bases aligning to TRBD1. The CDR3 length is 16 residues. The V gene end was trimmed by 3 bases and the J gene end by 8 bases; junction bases not matched to a gene: 11. The germline CDR1 and CDR2 sequences are LGHNA and YSLEER. CDR3 sequence: CASSQGTGQRGEKLFF. The CDR3 bases are TGCGCCAGCAGCCAGGGGACAGGTCAAAGGGGCGAAAAACTGTTTTTT.

V is TRBV12-5 and J is TRBJ2-7, with 7 bases matching TRBD2. The CDR3 consists of 13 residues. CDR1 and CDR2 (germline): LGHNT, FRNRAP. With V trimmed by 6 bases and J by 4 bases, 6 bases remained unmatched. CDR3 in DNA: TGTGCTAGTGGCGGGGGGTCTTTTTACGAGCAGTACTTC. Amino acids: CASGGGSFYEQYF.

The J gene is TRBJ2-3, the V gene TRBV25-1, with 8 bases matching TRBD2. Germline CDR1 MGHDK, CDR2 SYGVNS. V trimming: 4 bases; J trimming: 1 base; junction bases outside the gene matches: 4. The CDR3 length is 15 residues. The CDR3 is CASSGAGGGTDTQYF. DNA for the CDR3: TGTGCCAGCAGTGGGGCGGGGGGCGGCACAGATACGCAGTATTTT.

The genes are TRBV28 and TRBJ1-4; TRBD1 matches at 7 bases. The CDR3 covers 14 residues. V was pared by 5 bases and J by 5 bases, with 5 bases of the junction left unmatched. Germline CDR1 MDHEN, CDR2 SYDVKM. The CDR3 DNA follows: TGTGCCAGCAGTGCGGGACAGACAAATGAAAAACTGTTTTTT. Translation gives CASSAGQTNEKLFF.

This chain joins TRBV7-2 and TRBJ1-5, with D possibly matching TRBD1 (5 bases). Germline-derived CDR1 and CDR2 are SGHTA and FQGNSA. There are 15 residues in the CDR3. V was clipped by 0 bases and J by 6 bases, with 12 bases between them. The DNA for the CDR3 is TGTGCCAGCAGCTTAGCGTGGGGGACTGGTCAGCCCCAGCATTTT. Translating it yields CASSLAWGTGQPQHF.